The 26 T cell receptor beta chains below come from one sample, sequenced in a study of vaccination and CD4 T cells after COVID-19. Noted treatment: roughly 10-day PBMC culture with coronavirus spike peptide pools or control peptides (ViraFEST assay). For these receptors, no antigen is known. The Oncomine TCR Beta short-read assay generated sequence data from the DNA of cultured CD4+ T cells. TCRdb reanalysed the PCR reads using MiXCR and keeps one entry per CDR3 protein. This table has about 16,000 distinct CDR3 sequences, under 40% appearing once. The sequencing sample was made of cultured CD4+ T cells from blood. These receptors all come from a human donor with COVID-19.

The table lists this clonotype with a few counts. The chain uses TRBV10-3 and TRBJ2-2; D ambiguous. The germline V gene has CDR1 ENHRY and CDR2 SYGVKD. The CDR3 has 13 residues. V was shortened by 4 bases and J by 5 bases, with 8 bases between the two germline ends. Here the CDR3 reads CAISARETGELFF. The DNA of the CDR3 is TGTGCCATCAGTGCCAGAGAGACCGGGGAGCTGTTTTTT.

This chain links TRBV24-1 with TRBJ1-2; D ambiguous. Between the trimmed V and J ends, which lost 2 bases and 3 bases, there was a span of 6 bases. This CDR3 region has 13 residues. CDR1 is KGHDR, CDR2 SFDVKD, per germline. This CDR3 reads CATSDSGYYGYTF. As DNA, the CDR3 is TGTGCCACCAGTGATTCAGGTTACTATGGCTACACCTTC.

This clonotype came up a few times. The rearrangement links TRBV7-2 to TRBJ2-7; 7 nucleotides align to TRBD2. J lost 6 bases, V lost 2 bases, and 7 bases had no gene match. The CDR3 loop spans 14 amino acids. Germline V gene lookup returns CDR1 SGHTA and CDR2 FQGNSA. CDR3 sequence: CASSLSGGNGEQYF. The CDR3 coding sequence is TGTGCCAGCAGCTTATCCGGGGGGAATGGCGAGCAGTACTTC. Full variable domain (remainder filled in from reference TRBV7-2 and TRBJ2-7): GAGVSQSPSNKVTEKGKDVELRCDPISGHTALYWYRQSLGQGLEFLIYFQGNSAPDKSGLPSDRFSAERTGGSVSTLTIQRTQQEDSAVYLCASSLSGGNGEQYFGPGTRLTVT.

V and J are TRBV15 and TRBJ1-1; D is unclear. V was pared by 11 bases and J by 1 base, with 14 bases between. The V gene's germline CDR1 is LNHNV and CDR2 YYDKDF (reference sequence). The CDR3 totals 13 residues. CDR3 region: CAPQRGRNTEAFF. Written as DNA, the CDR3 is TGTGCCCCACAGCGGGGAAGGAACACTGAAGCTTTCTTT.

The rearrangement links TRBV5-6 to TRBJ2-6; D remains ambiguous. The length of the CDR3 is 16 residues. The germline CDR1 and CDR2 sequences are SGHDT and YYEEEE. The V gene lost 0 bases and the J gene lost 4 bases, with 11 bases spanning the gap. DNA for the CDR3: TGTGCCAGCAGCTTGGTGCAGATCTCAGGGGCCAACGTCCTGACTTTC. This translates into CASSLVQISGANVLTF.

The V call is TRBV7-2, the J call TRBJ2-1; D call uncertain. The V gene's germline CDR1 is SGHTA and CDR2 FQGNSA. This CDR3 region has 12 residues. V was pared by 1 base and J by 9 bases, with 7 bases between. This CDR3 is CASSLDGPEQFF. CDR3 coding DNA: TGTGCCAGCAGCTTAGATGGGCCTGAGCAGTTCTTC.

This clonotype was picked up a small number of times. The V gene is TRBV6-1, the J gene TRBJ1-2, with unresolved D. This CDR3 spans 12 amino acids. V lost 6 bases to trimming and J lost 8 bases, with 13 bases between them. CDR1 is MNHNS and CDR2 is SASEGT in the germline V gene. Here the CDR3 DNA reads TGTGCCAGCAGACCAAGCGCCGGCGGCTACACCTTC. Residues: CASRPSAGGYTF.

Only a few counts were recorded for this clonotype. The chain combines TRBV20-1 with TRBJ2-1; 10 bases map to TRBD1. V lost 5 bases and J lost 4; bases outside the gene matches: 14. This CDR3 region has 17 residues. CDR1 DFQATT and CDR2 SNEGSKA come from the germline V gene (reference sequence). CDR3 DNA: TGCAGTGCTGGAAACCCCGGGGGGACAGGGGTATACAATGAGCAGTTCTTC. Translated: CSAGNPGGTGVYNEQFF.

The genes are TRBV14 and TRBJ1-1; no firm D call. Trimming left V 6 bases short and J 0 bases short, with 8 bases between. The germline gives CDR1 SGHDN, CDR2 FVKESK. The CDR3 sequence is 13 residues long. CDR3 in DNA: TGTGCCAGCAGTGCCACAATGAACACTGAAGCTTTCTTT. It yields the protein CASSATMNTEAFF. The full variable domain, completed using reference TRBV14 and TRBJ1-1, is EAGVTQFPSHSVIEKGQTVTLRCDPISGHDNLYWYRRVMGKEIKFLLHFVKESKQDESGMPNNRFLAERTGGTYSTLKVQPAELEDSGVYFCASSATMNTEAFFGQGTRLTVV.

V and J are TRBV29-1 and TRBJ2-3; 9 bases fit TRBD2. The germline CDR1 and CDR2 sequences are SQVTM and ANQGSEA. V lost 0 bases, J lost 6 bases, and 7 bases stayed unmatched. This CDR3 has 15 amino acids. CDR3 DNA: TGCAGCGTTGAAGAACCCAGCGGGAGGTGGGATACGCAGTATTTT. Translating it yields CSVEEPSGRWDTQYF.

The chain carries TRBV7-2 and TRBJ1-2; a weak D match, TRBD1 (5 bases). This CDR3 has 14 residues. V gave up 6 bases and J gave up 8 bases, with 19 bases separating them. Germline-derived CDR1 and CDR2 are SGHTA and FQGNSA. The CDR3 DNA is TGTGCCAGCAGGTCACGAAACCAGGGTTTCGGCTACACCTTC. Translation: CASRSRNQGFGYTF.

The chain is built from TRBV24-1 and TRBJ1-5; 10 positions match TRBD1. This CDR3 has 15 amino acids. After removal of 7 bases from V and 5 bases from J, the junction contained 7 bases not matched to a gene. CDR1 KGHDR and CDR2 SFDVKD come from the germline V gene. In DNA, the CDR3 is TGTGCCACCAGGGCCCCCGGGACAGGGGATCAGCCCCAGCATTTT. This gives the protein CATRAPGTGDQPQHF.

In this sample, this clonotype turned up a few times. J is TRBJ1-5 and V is TRBV7-8; D possibly corresponds to TRBD1 (6 bases). CDR3 length: 17 amino acids. Trimming pared 5 bases from V and 4 bases from J, leaving 21 bases between. Per the germline V gene, CDR1 is SGHVS and CDR2 is FQNEAQ. Here the CDR3 DNA reads TGTGCCAGCAGCGTGCCCGGGACACCTGGGCGGAATCAGCCCCAGCATTTT. Translated, it gives CASSVPGTPGRNQPQHF. Together with reference TRBV7-8 and TRBJ1-5, the CDR3 gives the full variable domain: GAGVSQSPRYKVAKRGQDVALRCDPISGHVSLFWYQQALGQGPEFLTYFQNEAQLDKSGLPSDRFFAERPEGSVSTLKIQRTQQEDSAVYLCASSVPGTPGRNQPQHFGDGTRLSIL.

In its sample, this clonotype was seen a few times. Here the CDR3 reads CAWGQGGNQPQHF. The DNA of the CDR3 is TGTGCCTGGGGACAGGGAGGCAATCAGCCCCAGCATTTT. This chain uses TRBV30 with TRBJ1-5; 8 bases map to TRBD1. The J segment lost 2 bases and the V segment lost 5 bases, leaving 2 bases of the junction unmatched. CDR1 is GTSNPN, CDR2 SVGIG, per germline (reference sequence). The CDR3 extends over 13 amino acids.

The chain recombines TRBV27 with TRBJ1-6; D call uncertain. Trimming removed 4 bases from V and 7 bases from J, with 11 bases in between. The germline gives CDR1 MNHEY, CDR2 SMNVEV (reference sequence). The CDR3 spans 14 residues. The CDR3 DNA reads TGTGCCAGCAGTTCCCCCCTAGGGAATTCACCCCTCCACTTT. This gives the protein CASSSPLGNSPLHF.

The chain combines TRBV19 with TRBJ2-1, with 7 bases that match TRBD1. This CDR3 region has 14 residues. Germline-derived CDR1 and CDR2 are LNHDA and SQIVND (reference sequence). V lost 4 bases to trimming and J lost 8 bases; unmatched junction nucleotides: 8. CDR3 in amino acids: CASSKGMTGHEQFF. CDR3 nucleotide sequence: TGTGCCAGTAGTAAAGGGATGACAGGGCATGAGCAGTTCTTC.

There are a few counts of this clonotype. CDR3 bases: TGTGCCTGGACCCCGGGACAGGTTTACAATGAGCAGTTCTTC. Encoded protein: CAWTPGQVYNEQFF. The V call is TRBV30, the J call TRBJ2-1; 8 bases align to TRBD1. The germline CDR1 and CDR2 sequences are GTSNPN and SVGIG (reference sequence). V lost 4 bases to trimming and J lost 4 bases; unmatched junction nucleotides: 6. The length of the CDR3 is 14 residues.

This clonotype came up a few times. The V and J genes are TRBV5-1 and TRBJ2-5; 8 nucleotides agree with TRBD2. After removal of 0 bases from V and 5 bases from J, the junction contained 6 bases not matched to a gene. This CDR3 contains 15 residues. Germline CDR1 is SGHRS and CDR2 is YFSETQ. CDR3 region: CASSLGSGGLETQYF. CDR3 in DNA: TGCGCCAGCAGCTTGGGAAGCGGGGGCTTGGAGACCCAGTACTTC.

The chain recombines TRBV7-9 with TRBJ2-3, with D possibly matching TRBD2 (7 bases). The CDR3 runs 16 residues. The V gene lost 5 bases and the J gene lost 0 bases, with 15 bases spanning the gap. The V gene's germline CDR1 is SEHNR and CDR2 FQNEAQ (reference sequence). The CDR3 DNA reads as TGTGCCAGCAGCGCGCGGGGGCAGGTTAGCACAGATACGCAGTATTTT. The encoded protein is CASSARGQVSTDTQYF.

In this sample, this clonotype turned up a few times. The J gene is TRBJ1-6, the V gene TRBV6-2 or TRBV6-3; D not certain. CDR1 and CDR2 from the germline V gene are MNHEY and SVGEGT. The CDR3 has 15 residues. Trimming left V 6 bases short and J 6 bases short, with 15 bases between. CDR3 sequence: CASRLVRTINSPLHF. In nucleotides, the CDR3 is TGTGCCAGCAGATTGGTAAGGACGATTAATTCACCCCTCCACTTT.

The chain recombines TRBV20-1 with TRBJ2-7, with D maybe TRBD2 (7 bases). Germline values: CDR1 DFQATT, CDR2 SNEGSKA (reference sequence). This CDR3 has 16 residues. The ends were cut back, 0 bases at V and 5 bases at J, with 20 bases in the middle. CDR3 DNA sequence: TGCAGTGCTAGAGAGGGAGGGGGACTCCGTCGGGACGAGCAGTACTTC. Amino acid sequence: CSAREGGGLRRDEQYF.

This rearrangement joins TRBV10-3 to TRBJ1-1; TRBD1 matches at 7 bases. There are 13 residues in the CDR3. Germline CDR1 is ENHRY and CDR2 is SYGVKD. V lost 7 bases to trimming and J lost 4 bases; unmatched junction nucleotides: 6. The CDR3 bases are TGTGCCATCACCCCCAGGGGGAGCACTGAAGCTTTCTTT. As protein: CAITPRGSTEAFF.

This chain's CDR3 is CASSLERGSQETQYF. CDR3 coding DNA: TGTGCCAGCAGCTTAGAACGGGGGTCTCAAGAGACCCAGTACTTC. The chain joins TRBV11-2 to TRBJ2-5, with TRBD2 as a possible D gene (6 bases). Germline CDR1 reads SGHAT; CDR2 reads FQNNGV. Trimming took 0 bases from V and 2 from J, leaving 10 bases between them. CDR3 length: 15 amino acids.

V gene TRBV30 combines with J gene TRBJ1-1; no clear D gene. Trimming left V 0 bases short and J 8 bases short, with 10 bases between. The CDR3 length is 12 residues. The germline V gene encodes CDR1 GTSNPN and CDR2 SVGIG (reference sequence). CDR3 region: CAWSVRGAEAFF. CDR3 sequence (DNA): TGTGCCTGGAGTGTACGGGGAGCAGAAGCTTTCTTT.

The rearrangement joins TRBV7-2 to TRBJ1-5; 9 positions agree with TRBD1. Trimming at V came to 3 bases and at J to 4 bases, leaving 4 bases not matched to a gene. The V gene's germline CDR1 is SGHTA and CDR2 FQGNSA. CDR3 length: 15 amino acids. This chain's CDR3 is CASSLTGTGNQPQHF. CDR3 in DNA: TGTGCCAGCAGCTTGACCGGGACAGGGAATCAGCCCCAGCATTTT.

A few counts support this clonotype. This chain joins TRBV10-3 and TRBJ1-6; 7 bases line up with TRBD1. V dropped 6 bases and J dropped 7; count of bases not matched to a gene: 3. Germline CDR1 reads ENHRY; CDR2 reads SYGVKD. The CDR3 spans 13 residues. For the CDR3, the DNA is TGTGCCATCAGGACAGGGTGGAATTCACCCCTCCACTTT. Encoded protein: CAIRTGWNSPLHF.